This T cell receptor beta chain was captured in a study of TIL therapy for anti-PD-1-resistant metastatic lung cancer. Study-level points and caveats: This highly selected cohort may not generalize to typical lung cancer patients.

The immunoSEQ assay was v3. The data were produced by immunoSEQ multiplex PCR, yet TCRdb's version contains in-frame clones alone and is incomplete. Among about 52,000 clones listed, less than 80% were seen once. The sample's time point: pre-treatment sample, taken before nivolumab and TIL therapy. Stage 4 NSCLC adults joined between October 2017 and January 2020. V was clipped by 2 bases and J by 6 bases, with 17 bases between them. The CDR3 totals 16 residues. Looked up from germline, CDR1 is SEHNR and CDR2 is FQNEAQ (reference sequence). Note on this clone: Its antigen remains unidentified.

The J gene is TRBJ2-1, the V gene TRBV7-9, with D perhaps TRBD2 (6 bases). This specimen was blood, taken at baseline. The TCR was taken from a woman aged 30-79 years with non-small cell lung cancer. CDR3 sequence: CASSLLGIAEVNEQFF. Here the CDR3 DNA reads TGTGCCAGCAGCTTATTGGGGATAGCGGAAGTCAATGAGCAGTTCTTC.